Detailed here is one T cell receptor beta chain. Its antigen is unidentified. This record belongs to a study of T cell repertoires in cytomegalovirus infection. Looking at the study overall: It can be stated that public TCR beta signatures indicated CMV infection as well as a matching HLA type.

The germline V and J ends were trimmed by 1 base and 6 bases, with 7 bases remaining between them. CDR1 MNHEY and CDR2 SMNVEV come from the germline V gene (reference sequence). This CDR3 has 12 residues. TCRdb redid the calling of the reads with MiXCR, one entry per CDR3 protein. Of hundreds of thousands of distinct CDR3 sequences in the sample, 30% to 40% were seen once. The starting material was cultured CD8+ T cells from PBMCs, obtained from culture after CMV antigen stimulation. The source is a human donor in good health (CMV status not recorded). Some clones in this sample may be carry-over from other donors' samples. The chain has TRBV27 and TRBJ2-7; D remains unclear. CDR3 amino acids: CASSLYGREQYF. The CDR3 region has the DNA TGTGCCAGCAGTTTATATGGTCGCGAGCAGTACTTC.